These 8 T cell receptor beta chains were sequenced from one sample in a study of T-cell reconstitution after alpha-beta-depleted transplantation in children. Study observations and caveats: T-cell counts and diversity at one year post-transplant came mainly from newly produced T cells.

TCRbeta library construction was performed incorporating unique molecular identifiers. TCRdb itself ran the PCR reads through MiXCR, one entry per CDR3 protein. The data show a few hundred thousand distinct CDR3 sequences, roughly 8.2% seen once. Antigen specificity for these receptors is unknown. Here the sequenced sample was peripheral blood, taken 360 days after TCRalphabeta/CD19-depleted stem cell transplant. The receptors were sampled from a female patient between 2 and 15 years old who had a stem cell transplant for Fanconi anemia, so the T cells may come from the graft donor.

The rearrangement links TRBV7-8 to TRBJ2-2; possibly TRBD1 or TRBD2 for D (5 bases each). V was shortened by 6 bases and J by 4 bases, with 18 bases between the two germline ends. The germline V gene has CDR1 SGHVS and CDR2 FQNEAQ. The CDR3 is made up of 16 amino acids. CDR3 sequence reads: CASRPGRAAGTGELFF. CDR3 DNA sequence: TGTGCCAGCAGACCAGGGCGGGCAGCTGGCACCGGGGAGCTGTTTTTT.

The sample holds one count of this clonotype. The genes are TRBV5-1 and TRBJ2-5; 7 bases align to TRBD1. Trimming removed 0 bases from V and 4 bases from J; junction bases left unmatched: 6. This CDR3 comprises 15 residues. Germline V lookup: CDR1 SGHRS, CDR2 YFSETQ. CDR3 protein: CASSLETYRGETQYF. The CDR3 nucleotides are TGCGCCAGCAGCTTGGAAACCTACAGGGGAGAGACCCAGTACTTC. The variable domain in full, with the rest retrieved from reference TRBV5-1 and TRBJ2-5, is KAGVTQTPRYLIKTRGQQVTLSCSPISGHRSVSWYQQTPGQGLQFLFEYFSETQRNKGNFPGRFSGRQFSNSRSEMNVSTLELGDSALYLCASSLETYRGETQYFGPGTRLLVL.

CDR3 sequence: CASSPVVGIQETQYF. CDR3 DNA: TGTGCCAGCAGCCCAGTGGTAGGGATCCAGGAGACCCAGTACTTC. This sequence joins TRBV7-9 and TRBJ2-5, with D unresolved. The CDR3 runs to 15 residues. Trimming stripped 5 bases from V and 5 bases from J, with 18 bases between. The V gene's germline CDR1 is SEHNR and CDR2 FQNEAQ (reference sequence).

This clonotype has a count of ten or more. The V and J genes are TRBV5-1 and TRBJ2-2; TRBD2 agrees at 14 bases. This CDR3 spans 17 amino acids. Germline V gene sequence: CDR1 SGHRS, CDR2 YFSETQ. J lost 3 bases, V lost 3 bases, and 4 bases had no gene match. The CDR3 sequence is CASSSGTSGRDTGELFF. DNA for the CDR3: TGCGCCAGCAGCTCCGGGACTAGCGGGAGAGACACCGGGGAGCTGTTTTTT.

This rearrangement joins TRBV7-8 to TRBJ2-3; tentatively, D is TRBD1 or TRBD2 (5 bases each). The CDR3 sequence is 21 residues long. Trimming stripped 3 bases from V and 4 bases from J, with 32 bases between. Per germline, CDR1 SGHVS and CDR2 FQNEAQ. The DNA for the CDR3 is TGTGCCAGCAGCTTGGGGACCGGGGTCCATCGAGTTTGGAATAGGGCAGATACGCAGTATTTT. It translates to CASSLGTGVHRVWNRADTQYF.

Points on this clonotype: One end of the junction does not line up with germline, which may come from a read error. CDR3 DNA: TGCTGTGCTAGAGACTACGGACAGGGAGGTGGTAGTCAGCCCCAGCATTTT. Protein sequence: CCARDYGQGGGSQPQHF. The chain combines TRBV20-1 with TRBJ1-5; TRBD1 agrees at 8 bases. The CDR3 has 17 amino acids. Germline loops: CDR1 DFQATT, CDR2 SNEGSKA (reference sequence).

This clonotype has a count of ten or more. The chain links TRBV29-1 to TRBJ2-5, with D possibly TRBD2 on 6 matching bases. The CDR3 contains 17 residues. V was cut by 0 bases and J by 3 bases, with 20 bases left in between. Germline assignment: CDR1 SQVTM and CDR2 ANQGSEA. The CDR3 nucleotides are TGCAGCGTTGAAGATGTGGGACTTGGGGCTAGAAAAGAGACCCAGTACTTC. Its translation: CSVEDVGLGARKETQYF. Filled out from reference TRBV29-1 and TRBJ2-5, the complete variable domain reads SAVISQKPSRDICQRGTSLTIQCQVDSQVTMMFWYRQQPGQSLTLIATANQGSEATYESGFVIDKFPISRPNLTFSTLTVSNMSPEDSSIYLCSVEDVGLGARKETQYFGPGTRLLVL.

The V call is TRBV16, the J call TRBJ1-1, with TRBD1 as a possible D gene (5 bases). The V gene lost 4 bases and the J gene lost 7 bases, with 13 bases spanning the gap. The length of the CDR3 is 13 residues. Germline V gene sequence: CDR1 KGHSY, CDR2 FQNENV. Written as DNA, the CDR3 is TGTGCCAGCAGCCCCTTTGAGGGGATTGAAGCTTTCTTT. Amino acid sequence: CASSPFEGIEAFF.